This T cell receptor beta chain came from a study of cytomegalovirus exposure and HLA in healthy donors. The V gene lost 3 bases and the J gene lost 4 bases, with 13 bases spanning the gap. Germline V gene sequence: CDR1 MDHEN, CDR2 SYDVKM. The CDR3 totals 15 residues. Primers for the PCR totalled 60 Vbeta and 13 Jbeta. The repertoire was sequenced with immunoSEQ multiplex PCR; TCRdb's copy has only in-frame clones and lacks some. The sample shows some 200,000 clones, and roughly 0.74% sits with its ten largest clones. This TCR was recovered from a boy aged 5-17 years in good health and CMV-seronegative. V usage is TRBV28 and J usage is TRBJ1-3, with D maybe TRBD1 (6 bases). Material: PBMCs. CDR3 nucleotide sequence: TGTGCCAGCAGTTTGGGGGCCCACTCCGGAAACACCATATATTTT. Amino acid sequence: CASSLGAHSGNTIYF.